This T cell receptor (beta chain) originates from a study of patients and donors after allogeneic stem cell transplantation. V lost 1 base and J lost 1; bases outside the gene matches: 0. Germline V lookup: CDR1 SGHTA, CDR2 FQGNSA. This CDR3 is built from 16 residues. TCRdb passed the RT-PCR reads through MiXCR, listing each CDR3 protein once. This table has about 12,000 distinct CDR3 sequences, 20% to 25% appearing once. This clonotype was observed a few times. The chain combines TRBV7-2 with TRBJ2-5; 13 nucleotides agree with TRBD2. The TCR comes from a human donor who was either an allogeneic HSCT recipient or a stem cell or donor lymphocyte infusion donor (not recorded which). It is not recorded whose cells these are; they may come from a transplant donor. The specimen sequenced was blood, either unsorted or a sorted T cell fraction (not recorded which). The CDR3 is CASSLGLAGGQETQYF. DNA for the CDR3: TGTGCCAGCAGCTTAGGACTAGCGGGAGGCCAAGAGACCCAGTACTTC.